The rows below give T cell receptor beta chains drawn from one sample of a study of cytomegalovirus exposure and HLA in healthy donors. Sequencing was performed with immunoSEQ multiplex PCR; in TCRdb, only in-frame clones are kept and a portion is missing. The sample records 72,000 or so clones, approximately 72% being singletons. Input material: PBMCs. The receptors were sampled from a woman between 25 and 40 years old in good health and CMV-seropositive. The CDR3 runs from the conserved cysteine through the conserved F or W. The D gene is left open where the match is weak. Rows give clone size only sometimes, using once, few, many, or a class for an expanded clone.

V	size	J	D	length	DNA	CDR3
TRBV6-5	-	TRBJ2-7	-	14	TGTGCCAGCAGTTACTCGGCGGCGGACTACGAGCAGTACTTC	CASSYSAADYEQYF
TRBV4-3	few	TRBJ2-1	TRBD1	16	TGCGCCAGCAGCCAAGATGGACAGGGCTCCTACAATGAGCAGTTCTTC	CASSQDGQGSYNEQFF
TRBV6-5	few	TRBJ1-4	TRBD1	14	TGTGCCAGCAGCCGACGGAGGGGGCGTGAAAAACTGTTTTTT	CASSRRRGREKLFF
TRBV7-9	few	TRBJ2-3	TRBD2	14	TGTGCCAGCAAGGCTAGCGGGAGGGGAGATACGCAGTATTTT	CASKASGRGDTQYF
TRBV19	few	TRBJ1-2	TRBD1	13	TGTGCCAGTACCGTTAACAGGGGTTGTGGCTACACCTTC	CASTVNRGCGYTF
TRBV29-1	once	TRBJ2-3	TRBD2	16	TGCAGCGTTGCATTAGTGGCGGGAGAAGGCACAGATACGCAGTATTTT	CSVALVAGEGTDTQYF
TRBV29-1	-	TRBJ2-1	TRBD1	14	TGCAGCGTTGGGACAGGGGGCTTAAACAATGAGCAGTTCTTC	CSVGTGGLNNEQFF
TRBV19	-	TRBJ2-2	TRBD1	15	TGTGCCAGTAGGGGACAGGGCACGAACACCGGGGAGCTGTTTTTT	CASRGQGTNTGELFF
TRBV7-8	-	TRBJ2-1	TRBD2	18	TGTGCCAGCAGCTTAGCGGGCCTAGCGGACCTTTCCTACAATGAGCAGTTCTTC	CASSLAGLADLSYNEQFF
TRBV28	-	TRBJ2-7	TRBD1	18	TGTGCCAGCAGTTTTCAAAGGCGGACAGGGGGCTTTAAGGACGAGCAGTACTTC	CASSFQRRTGGFKDEQYF
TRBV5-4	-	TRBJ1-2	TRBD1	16	TGTGCCAGCAGCTCGGTCCCGGGACAGGGTAACTATGGCTACACCTTC	CASSSVPGQGNYGYTF
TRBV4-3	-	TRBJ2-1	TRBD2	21	TGCGCCAGCAGCCAAGATTTGGAGACTAGCGGGAGGTTGGGATCCTACAATGAGCAGTTCTTC	CASSQDLETSGRLGSYNEQFF
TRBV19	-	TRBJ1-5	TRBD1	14	TGTGCCGTGAGAGGGCAGGGGGACAATCAGCCCCAGCATTTT	CAVRGQGDNQPQHF
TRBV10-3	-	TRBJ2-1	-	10	TGTGCCATGGGGGCGAATGAGCAGTTCTTC	CAMGANEQFF
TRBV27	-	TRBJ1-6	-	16	TGTGCCAGCAGTTTCCTACAGGGATTGAGGGATTCACCCCTCCACTTT	CASSFLQGLRDSPLHF
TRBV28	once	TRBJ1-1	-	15	TGTGCCAGCAGTTCCCAGGGGCTTCTGAACACTGAAGCTTTCTTT	CASSSQGLLNTEAFF